This TCR beta chain appears in the sequencing data of a study of T cell responses to AZD1222 COVID-19 vaccine. Overall study results and limits: Among those given AZD1222, only 6 or 7 were seropositive at baseline.

Trimming removed 4 bases from V and 4 bases from J; junction bases left unmatched: 11. This CDR3 contains 17 residues. The germline V gene encodes CDR1 MGHRA and CDR2 YSYEKL. With regard to this clone: Its antigen remains unknown.

Method: immunoSEQ multiplex PCR; TCRdb's copy keeps in-frame clones and lacks some. The table shows 110,000 to 150,000 clones, with roughly 93% occurring only once. Specimen: peripheral blood, collected on day 0 of AZD1222 vaccination. The receptor was derived from an adult in good health. This chain uses TRBV4-1 with TRBJ2-7, with 12 bases identical to TRBD2. CDR3 nucleotides: TGCGCCAGCAGCCGCGGGCCGACTAGCGGGAGCGGTTACGAGCAGTACTTC. It is translated as CASSRGPTSGSGYEQYF.